This T cell receptor beta chain was observed in a study of control samples from healthy donors and cancer patients (dated by TCRdb to about 2020). Library preparation employed the immunoSEQ multiplex PCR assay. Sourced from immuneACCESS, this table was stored by TCRdb with only in-frame sequences that have V and J called. A share of the clones is absent; for the studies checked, an unresolved V gene accounts for under half, and the remainder has no known explanation. The sample data list approximately 220,000 clones, and roughly 94% of these were observed just once. Clones ranked in the top ten supply less than 1.6% of the sample. For this clone: Its antigen is not yet known. No per-base quality is available; no much larger clone lies one base away.

Sequenced input: blood. This TCR derives from a man between 50 and 59 years old in good health.

The CDR3: CATSPGTGISYTF. The DNA sequence is given as TGTGCCACCAGTCCCGGGACAGGGATAAGCTACACCTTC. This chain joins TRBV24-1 to TRBJ1-2; 9 bases in the middle match TRBD1. Trimming accounts for 6 bases at V and 9 bases at J, while the number of junction bases matched to no gene is 7. Counted from cysteine to phenylalanine, this CDR3 has 13 amino acids. The sequence is cut down to CDR3 DNA, 39 bases in frame from base 1. CDR1 KGHDR and CDR2 SFDVKD are derived from the germline V gene.